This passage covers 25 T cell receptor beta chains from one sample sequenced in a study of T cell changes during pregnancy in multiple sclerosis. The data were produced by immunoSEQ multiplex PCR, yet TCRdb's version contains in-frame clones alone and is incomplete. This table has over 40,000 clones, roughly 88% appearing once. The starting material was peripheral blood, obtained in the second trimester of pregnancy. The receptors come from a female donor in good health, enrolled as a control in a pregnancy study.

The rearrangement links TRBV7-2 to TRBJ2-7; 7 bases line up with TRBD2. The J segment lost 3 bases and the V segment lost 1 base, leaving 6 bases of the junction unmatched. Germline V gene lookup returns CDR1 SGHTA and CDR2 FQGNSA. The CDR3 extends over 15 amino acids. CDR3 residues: CASSLEQAGVYEQYF. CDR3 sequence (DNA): TGTGCCAGCAGCTTAGAACAGGCGGGGGTCTACGAGCAGTACTTC.

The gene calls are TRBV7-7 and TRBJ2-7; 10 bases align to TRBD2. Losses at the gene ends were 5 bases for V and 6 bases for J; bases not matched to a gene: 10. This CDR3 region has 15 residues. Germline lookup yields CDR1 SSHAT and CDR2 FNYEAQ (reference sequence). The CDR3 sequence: CASSPSGRGGAEQYF. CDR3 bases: TGTGCCAGCAGCCCCAGCGGGAGGGGAGGGGCCGAGCAGTACTTC.

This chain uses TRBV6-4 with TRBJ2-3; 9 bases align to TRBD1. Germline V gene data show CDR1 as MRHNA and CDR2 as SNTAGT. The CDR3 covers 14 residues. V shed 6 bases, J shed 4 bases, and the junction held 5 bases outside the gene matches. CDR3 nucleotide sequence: TGTGCCAGCAGGGTGGGACAGGGTTCAGATACGCAGTATTTT. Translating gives CASRVGQGSDTQYF.

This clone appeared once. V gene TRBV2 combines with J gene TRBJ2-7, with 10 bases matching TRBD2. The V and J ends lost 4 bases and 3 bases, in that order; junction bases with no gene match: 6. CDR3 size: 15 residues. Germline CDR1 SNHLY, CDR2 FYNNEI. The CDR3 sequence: CASSASGGGNYEQYF. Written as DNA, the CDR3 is TGTGCCAGCAGTGCGAGCGGGGGGGGGAACTACGAGCAGTACTTC.

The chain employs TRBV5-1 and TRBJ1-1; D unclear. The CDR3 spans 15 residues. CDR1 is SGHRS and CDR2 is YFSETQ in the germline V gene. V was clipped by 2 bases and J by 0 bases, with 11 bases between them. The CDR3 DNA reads TGCGCCAGCAGCTTATCTCCGGGGATGAACACTGAAGCTTTCTTT. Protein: CASSLSPGMNTEAFF.

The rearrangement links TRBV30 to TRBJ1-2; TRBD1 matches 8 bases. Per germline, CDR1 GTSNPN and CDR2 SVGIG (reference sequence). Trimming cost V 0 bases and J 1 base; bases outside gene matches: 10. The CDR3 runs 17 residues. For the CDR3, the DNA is TGTGCCTGGAGTGTACCGGGACAGGTCCTTTTTAACTATGGCTACACCTTC. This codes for CAWSVPGQVLFNYGYTF.

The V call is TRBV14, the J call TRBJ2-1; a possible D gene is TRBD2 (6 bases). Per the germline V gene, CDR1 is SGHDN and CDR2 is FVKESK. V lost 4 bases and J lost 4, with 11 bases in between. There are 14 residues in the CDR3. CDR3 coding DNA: TGTGCCAGCAGCCCTTTAGCGGAGTACAATGAGCAGTTCTTC. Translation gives CASSPLAEYNEQFF.

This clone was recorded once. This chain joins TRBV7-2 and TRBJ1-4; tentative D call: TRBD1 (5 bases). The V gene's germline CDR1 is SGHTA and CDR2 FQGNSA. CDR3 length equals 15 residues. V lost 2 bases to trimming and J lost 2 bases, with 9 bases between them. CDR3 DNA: TGTGCCAGCAGCTTACCCCGACAGACTAATGAAAAACTGTTTTTT. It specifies CASSLPRQTNEKLFF.

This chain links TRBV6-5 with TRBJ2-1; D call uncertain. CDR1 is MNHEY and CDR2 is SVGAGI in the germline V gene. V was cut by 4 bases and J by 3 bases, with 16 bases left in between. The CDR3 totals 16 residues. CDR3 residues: CASSSMTGPDYNEQFF. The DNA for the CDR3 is TGTGCCAGCAGTTCGATGACTGGTCCAGACTACAATGAGCAGTTCTTC.

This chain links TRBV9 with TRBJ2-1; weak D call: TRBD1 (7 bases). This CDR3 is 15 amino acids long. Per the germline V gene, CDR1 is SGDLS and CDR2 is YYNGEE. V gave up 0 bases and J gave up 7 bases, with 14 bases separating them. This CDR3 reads CASSVVEGATNEQFF. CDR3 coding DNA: TGTGCCAGCAGCGTAGTGGAGGGGGCCACGAATGAGCAGTTCTTC. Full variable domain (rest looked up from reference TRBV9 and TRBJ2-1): DSGVTQTPKHLITATGQRVTLRCSPRSGDLSVYWYQQSLDQGLQFLIQYYNGEERAKGNILERFSAQQFPDLHSELNLSSLELGDSALYFCASSVVEGATNEQFFGPGTRLTVL.

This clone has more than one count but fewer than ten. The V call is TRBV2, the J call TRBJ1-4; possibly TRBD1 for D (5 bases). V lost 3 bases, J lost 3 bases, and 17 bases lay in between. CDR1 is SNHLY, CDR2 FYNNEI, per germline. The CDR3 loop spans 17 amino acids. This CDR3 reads CASSDTGRVGSNEKLFF. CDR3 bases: TGTGCCAGCAGTGATACTGGCAGGGTCGGTTCTAATGAAAAACTGTTTTTT.

CDR3 DNA: TGTGCCTGGACCCGGACACCTCCCTACAATGAGCAGTTCTTC. Protein sequence: CAWTRTPPYNEQFF. The J gene is TRBJ2-1, the V gene TRBV30; perhaps TRBD1 as D (5 bases). In germline, CDR1 is GTSNPN, CDR2 SVGIG (reference sequence). This CDR3 has 14 residues. V dropped 4 bases and J dropped 2 bases, with 12 bases sitting between them.

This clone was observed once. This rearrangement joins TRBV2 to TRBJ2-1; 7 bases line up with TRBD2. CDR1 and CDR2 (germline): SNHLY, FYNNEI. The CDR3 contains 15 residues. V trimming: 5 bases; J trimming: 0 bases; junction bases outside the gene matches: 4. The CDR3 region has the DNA TGTGCCAGCAGTATACTAGCGAACTCCTACAATGAGCAGTTCTTC. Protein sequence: CASSILANSYNEQFF.

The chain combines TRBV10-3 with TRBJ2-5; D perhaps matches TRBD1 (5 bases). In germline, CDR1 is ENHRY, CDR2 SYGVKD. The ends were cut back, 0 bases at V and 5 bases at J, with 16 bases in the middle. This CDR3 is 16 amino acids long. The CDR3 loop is CAISESRQGLGETQYF. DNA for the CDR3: TGTGCCATCAGTGAGTCGCGGCAGGGTCTTGGGGAGACCCAGTACTTC.

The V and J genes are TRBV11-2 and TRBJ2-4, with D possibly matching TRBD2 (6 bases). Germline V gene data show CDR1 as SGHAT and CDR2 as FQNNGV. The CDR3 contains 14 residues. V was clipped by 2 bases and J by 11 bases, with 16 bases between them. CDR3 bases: TGTGCCAGCAGCTTAAAGGTGGCGGGGACCGTTCAGTACTTC. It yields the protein CASSLKVAGTVQYF.

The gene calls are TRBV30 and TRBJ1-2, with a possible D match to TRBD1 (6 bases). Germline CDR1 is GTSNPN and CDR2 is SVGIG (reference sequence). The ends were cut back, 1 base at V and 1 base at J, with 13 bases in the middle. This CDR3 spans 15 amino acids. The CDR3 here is CAWSGAGAINYGYTF. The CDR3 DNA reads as TGTGCCTGGAGTGGGGCGGGGGCGATTAACTATGGCTACACCTTC.

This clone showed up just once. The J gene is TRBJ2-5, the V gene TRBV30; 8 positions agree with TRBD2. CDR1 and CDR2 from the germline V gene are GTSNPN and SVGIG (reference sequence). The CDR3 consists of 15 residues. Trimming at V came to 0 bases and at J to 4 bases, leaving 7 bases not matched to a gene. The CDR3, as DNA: TGTGCCTGGAGTGTAACGGGGGGGCCTACAGAGACCCAGTACTTC. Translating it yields CAWSVTGGPTETQYF.

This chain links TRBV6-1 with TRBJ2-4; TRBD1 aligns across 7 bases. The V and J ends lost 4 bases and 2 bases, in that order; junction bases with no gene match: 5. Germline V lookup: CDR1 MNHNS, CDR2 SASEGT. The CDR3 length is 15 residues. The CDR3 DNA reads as TGTGCCAGCAGTGGCTGGGACAGCACCAAAAACATTCAGTACTTC. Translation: CASSGWDSTKNIQYF.

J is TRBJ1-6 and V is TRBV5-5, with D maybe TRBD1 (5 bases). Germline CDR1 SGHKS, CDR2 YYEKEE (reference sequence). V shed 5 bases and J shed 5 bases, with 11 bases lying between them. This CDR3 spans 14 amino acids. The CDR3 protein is CASRLRGDNSPLHF. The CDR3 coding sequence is TGTGCCAGCAGGTTGAGGGGTGATAATTCACCCCTCCACTTT.

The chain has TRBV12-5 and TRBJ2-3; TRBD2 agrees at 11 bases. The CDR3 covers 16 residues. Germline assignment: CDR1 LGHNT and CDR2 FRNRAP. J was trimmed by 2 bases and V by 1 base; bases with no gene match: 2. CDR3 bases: TGTGCTAGTGGTTTGGGACTAGCGGGACCCACAGATACGCAGTATTTT. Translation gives CASGLGLAGPTDTQYF.

CDR3 DNA sequence: TGTGCCAGTAGTAGACGGACTAGCGGGAACAATGAGCAGTTCTTC. This codes for CASSRRTSGNNEQFF. This chain uses TRBV19 with TRBJ2-1; 12 bases agree with TRBD2. This CDR3 comprises 15 residues. J was trimmed by 5 bases and V by 4 bases; bases with no gene match: 3. Germline CDR1 reads LNHDA; CDR2 reads SQIVND (reference sequence).

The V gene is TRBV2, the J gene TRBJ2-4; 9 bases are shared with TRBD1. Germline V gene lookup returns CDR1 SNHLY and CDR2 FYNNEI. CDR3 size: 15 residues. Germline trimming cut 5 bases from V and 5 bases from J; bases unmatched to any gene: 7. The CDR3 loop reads CASSRPGQGQNIQYF. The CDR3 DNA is TGTGCCAGCAGTCGACCGGGACAGGGACAAAACATTCAGTACTTC.

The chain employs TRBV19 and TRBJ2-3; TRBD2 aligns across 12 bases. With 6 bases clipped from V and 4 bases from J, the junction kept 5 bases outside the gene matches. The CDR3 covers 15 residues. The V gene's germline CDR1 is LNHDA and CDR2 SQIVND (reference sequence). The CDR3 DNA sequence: TGTGCCAGTAGCCTTGGGACTAGCGGGCCAGATACGCAGTATTTT. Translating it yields CASSLGTSGPDTQYF.

The CDR3 DNA sequence: TGCGCCAGCAGCCGAAGCGAGACTAACACCGGGGAGCTGTTTTTT. Its translation: CASSRSETNTGELFF. The rearrangement joins TRBV23-1 to TRBJ2-2; D gene uncertain. TRBV23-1 is flagged as an ORF with uncertain function. The CDR3 has 15 amino acids. V lost 6 bases, J lost 2 bases, and 13 bases lay in between.

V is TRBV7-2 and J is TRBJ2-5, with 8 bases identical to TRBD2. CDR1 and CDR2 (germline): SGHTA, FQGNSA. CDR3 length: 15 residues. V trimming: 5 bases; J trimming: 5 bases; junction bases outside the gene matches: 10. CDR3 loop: CASSPRGGGRETQYF. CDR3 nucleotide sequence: TGTGCCAGCAGCCCTAGAGGCGGGGGGCGGGAGACCCAGTACTTC.